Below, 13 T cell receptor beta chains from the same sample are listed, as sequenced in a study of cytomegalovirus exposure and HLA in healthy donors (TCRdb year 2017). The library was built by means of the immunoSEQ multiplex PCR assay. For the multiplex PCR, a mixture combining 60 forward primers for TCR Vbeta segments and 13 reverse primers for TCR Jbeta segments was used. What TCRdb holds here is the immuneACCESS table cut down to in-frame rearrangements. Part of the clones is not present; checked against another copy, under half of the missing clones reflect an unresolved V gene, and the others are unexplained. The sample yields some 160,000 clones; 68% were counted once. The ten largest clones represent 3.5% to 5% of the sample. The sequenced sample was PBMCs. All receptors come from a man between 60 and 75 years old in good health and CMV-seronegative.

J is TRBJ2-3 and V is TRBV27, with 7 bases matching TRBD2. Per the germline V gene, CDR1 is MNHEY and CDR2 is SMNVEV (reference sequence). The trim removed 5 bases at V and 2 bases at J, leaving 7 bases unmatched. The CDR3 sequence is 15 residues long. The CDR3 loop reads CASSLSRDYTDTQYF. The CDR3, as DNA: TGTGCCAGCAGTCTGAGCAGGGACTACACAGATACGCAGTATTTT.

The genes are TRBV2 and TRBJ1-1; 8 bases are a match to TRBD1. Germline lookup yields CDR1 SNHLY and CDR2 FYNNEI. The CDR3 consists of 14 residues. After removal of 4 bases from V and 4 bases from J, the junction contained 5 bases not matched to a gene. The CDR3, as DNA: TGTGCCAGCAGTGTGGGACAGGTGGCCACTGAAGCTTTCTTT. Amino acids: CASSVGQVATEAFF.

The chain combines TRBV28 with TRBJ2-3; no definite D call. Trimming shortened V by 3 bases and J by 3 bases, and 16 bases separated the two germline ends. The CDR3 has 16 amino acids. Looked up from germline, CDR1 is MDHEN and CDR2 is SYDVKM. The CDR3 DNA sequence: TGTGCCAGCAGTTTGAATGCAAGCCCCCTAACAGATACGCAGTATTTT. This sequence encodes CASSLNASPLTDTQYF. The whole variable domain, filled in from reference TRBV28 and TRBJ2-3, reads DVKVTQSSRYLVKRTGEKVFLECVQDMDHENMFWYRQDPGLGLRLIYFSYDVKMKEKGDIPEGYSVSREKKERFSLILESASTNQTSMYLCASSLNASPLTDTQYFGPGTRLTVL.

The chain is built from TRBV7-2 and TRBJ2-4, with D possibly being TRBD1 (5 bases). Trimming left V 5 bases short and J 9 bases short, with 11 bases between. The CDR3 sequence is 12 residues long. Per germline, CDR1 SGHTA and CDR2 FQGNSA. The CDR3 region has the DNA TGTGCCAGCAGCCAGGGATCTGGCATTCAGTACTTC. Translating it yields CASSQGSGIQYF.

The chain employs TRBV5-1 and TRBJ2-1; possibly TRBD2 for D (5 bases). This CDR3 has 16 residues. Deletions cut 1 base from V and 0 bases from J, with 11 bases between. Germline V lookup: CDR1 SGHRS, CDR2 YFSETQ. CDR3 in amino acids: CASSLRAESSYNEQFF. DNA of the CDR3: TGCGCCAGCAGCTTGCGAGCGGAAAGCTCCTACAATGAGCAGTTCTTC.

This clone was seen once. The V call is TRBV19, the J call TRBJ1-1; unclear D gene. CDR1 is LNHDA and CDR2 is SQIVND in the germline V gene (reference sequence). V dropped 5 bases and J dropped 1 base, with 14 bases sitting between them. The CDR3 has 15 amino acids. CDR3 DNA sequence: TGTGCCAGTAGTCCCCGGGGAATAACGAACACTGAAGCTTTCTTT. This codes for CASSPRGITNTEAFF.

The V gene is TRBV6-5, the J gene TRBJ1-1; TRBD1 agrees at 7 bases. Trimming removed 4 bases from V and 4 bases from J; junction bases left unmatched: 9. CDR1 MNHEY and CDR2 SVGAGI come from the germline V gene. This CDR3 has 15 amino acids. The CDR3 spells CASSSHIDRVTEAFF. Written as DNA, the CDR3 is TGTGCCAGCAGTTCTCACATTGACAGGGTCACTGAAGCTTTCTTT.

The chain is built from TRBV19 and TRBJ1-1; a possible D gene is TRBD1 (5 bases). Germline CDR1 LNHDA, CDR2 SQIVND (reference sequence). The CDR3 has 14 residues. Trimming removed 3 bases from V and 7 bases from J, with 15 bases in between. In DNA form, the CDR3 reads TGTGCCAGTAGTATTCTCTCAAGGGGCGGTGAAGCTTTCTTT. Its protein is CASSILSRGGEAFF.

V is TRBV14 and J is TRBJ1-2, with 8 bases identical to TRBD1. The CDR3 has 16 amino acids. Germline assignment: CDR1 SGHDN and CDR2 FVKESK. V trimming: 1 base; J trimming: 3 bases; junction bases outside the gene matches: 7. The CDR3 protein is CASSQARTGSYYGYTF. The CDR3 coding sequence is TGTGCCAGCAGCCAAGCCCGGACAGGGAGTTACTATGGCTACACCTTC.

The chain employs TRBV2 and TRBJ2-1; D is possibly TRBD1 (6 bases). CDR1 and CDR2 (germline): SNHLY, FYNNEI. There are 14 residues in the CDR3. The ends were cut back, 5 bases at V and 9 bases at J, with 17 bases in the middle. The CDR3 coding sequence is TGTGCCAGCAGTTATGGTCCAGGGGACGGTGAGCAGTTCTTC. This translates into CASSYGPGDGEQFF.

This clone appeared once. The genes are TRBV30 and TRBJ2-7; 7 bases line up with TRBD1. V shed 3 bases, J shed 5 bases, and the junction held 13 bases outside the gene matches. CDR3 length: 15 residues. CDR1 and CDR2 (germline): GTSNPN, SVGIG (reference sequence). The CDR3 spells CAWSDITSDRNEQYF. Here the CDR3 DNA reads TGTGCCTGGAGCGATATAACGTCGGACAGGAACGAGCAGTACTTC. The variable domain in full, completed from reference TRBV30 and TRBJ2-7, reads SQTIHQWPATLVQPVGSPLSLECTVEGTSNPNLYWYRQAAGRGLQLLFYSVGIGQISSEVPQNLSASRPQDRQFILSSKKLLLSDSGFYLCAWSDITSDRNEQYFGPGTRLTVT.

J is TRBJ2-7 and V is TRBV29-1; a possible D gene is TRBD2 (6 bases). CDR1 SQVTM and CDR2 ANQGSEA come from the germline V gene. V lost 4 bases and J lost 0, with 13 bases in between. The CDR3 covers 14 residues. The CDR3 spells CSVAPGASSYEQYF. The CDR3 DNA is TGCAGCGTTGCCCCGGGAGCAAGCTCCTACGAGCAGTACTTC.

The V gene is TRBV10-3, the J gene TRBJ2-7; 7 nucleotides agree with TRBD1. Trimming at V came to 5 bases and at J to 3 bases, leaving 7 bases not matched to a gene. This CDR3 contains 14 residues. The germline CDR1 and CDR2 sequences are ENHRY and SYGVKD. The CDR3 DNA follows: TGTGCCATCAGTTCCGGGACAGCCCACTACGAGCAGTACTTC. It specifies CAISSGTAHYEQYF.